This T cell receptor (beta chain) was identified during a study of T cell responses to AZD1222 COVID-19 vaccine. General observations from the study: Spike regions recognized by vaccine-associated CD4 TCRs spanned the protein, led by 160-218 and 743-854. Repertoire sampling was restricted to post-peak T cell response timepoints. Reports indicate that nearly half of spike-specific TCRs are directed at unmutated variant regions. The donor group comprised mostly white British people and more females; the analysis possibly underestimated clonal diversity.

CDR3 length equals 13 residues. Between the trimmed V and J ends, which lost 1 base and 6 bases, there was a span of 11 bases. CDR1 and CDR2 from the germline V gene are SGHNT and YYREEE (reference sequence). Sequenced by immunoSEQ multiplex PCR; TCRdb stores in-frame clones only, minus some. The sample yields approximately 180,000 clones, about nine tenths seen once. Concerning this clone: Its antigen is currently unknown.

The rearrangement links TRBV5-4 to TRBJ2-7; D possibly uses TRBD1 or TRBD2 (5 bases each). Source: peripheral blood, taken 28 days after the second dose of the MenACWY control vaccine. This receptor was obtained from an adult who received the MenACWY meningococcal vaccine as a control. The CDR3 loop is CASSLLSGGEQYF. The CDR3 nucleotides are TGTGCCAGCAGCTTGCTTTCTGGGGGCGAGCAGTACTTC.